Shown below are 27 T cell receptor beta chains from a single sample sequenced in a study of cytomegalovirus exposure and HLA in healthy donors. Using immunoSEQ multiplex PCR, the repertoire was profiled, and TCRdb retains in-frame clones only, with some absent. Here the sample spans 70,000 to 75,000 clones, roughly 94% being singletons. The sample was PBMCs. The receptors come from a young man in good health and CMV-seropositive.

This clone was seen just once. The J gene is TRBJ2-7, the V gene TRBV10-3, with 10 bases lining up with TRBD2. The CDR3 runs 17 residues. The V and J ends lost 6 bases and 1 base, in that order; junction bases with no gene match: 12. Germline V lookup: CDR1 ENHRY, CDR2 SYGVKD. In DNA, the CDR3 is TGTGCCATCAGCCTTGATCTAGCGGGAGTTGTTTCCTACGAGCAGTACTTC. Amino acids: CAISLDLAGVVSYEQYF.

This sequence joins TRBV28 and TRBJ2-7, with 10 nucleotides matching TRBD2. CDR3 size: 15 residues. Germline-derived CDR1 and CDR2 are MDHEN and SYDVKM. The V gene end was trimmed by 6 bases and the J gene end by 0 bases; junction bases not matched to a gene: 5. CDR3 region: CASRSGLADSYEQYF. CDR3 nucleotide sequence: TGTGCCAGCAGATCAGGACTAGCGGACTCCTACGAGCAGTACTTC.

The rearrangement links TRBV7-3 to TRBJ2-3; 12 bases agree with TRBD2. The ends lost 5 bases at V and 5 bases at J; junction bases unmatched: 5. The CDR3 has 15 amino acids. The germline CDR1 and CDR2 sequences are SGHTA and FQGTGA. CDR3 in DNA: TGTGCCAGCAGCCAATCTAGCGGGAGGGGAGATACGCAGTATTTT. Protein: CASSQSSGRGDTQYF. Full variable domain (outside the CDR3, taken from reference TRBV7-3 and TRBJ2-3): GAGVSQTPSNKVTEKGKYVELRCDPISGHTALYWYRQSLGQGPEFLIYFQGTGAADDSGLPNDRFFAVRPEGSVSTLKIQRTERGDSAVYLCASSQSSGRGDTQYFGPGTRLTVL.

The chain joins TRBV29-1 to TRBJ2-7; D gene uncertain. There are 12 residues in the CDR3. Trimming stripped 5 bases from V and 2 bases from J, with 10 bases between. Germline CDR1 and CDR2: SQVTM and ANQGSEA. CDR3 sequence reads: CSVISSTYEQYF. The CDR3 DNA reads TGCAGCGTTATTAGTAGCACCTACGAGCAGTACTTC.

The rearrangement joins TRBV4-2 to TRBJ1-2; D ambiguous. Germline CDR1 reads LGHNA; CDR2 reads YNFKEQ. The CDR3 spans 13 residues. The V and J ends lost 0 bases and 5 bases respectively, with 7 bases between them. CDR3 amino acids: CASSQESKYGYTF. As DNA, the CDR3 is TGTGCCAGCAGCCAAGAGAGCAAGTATGGCTACACCTTC.

The chain carries TRBV28 and TRBJ1-5; 8 positions match TRBD1. Germline V gene data show CDR1 as MDHEN and CDR2 as SYDVKM. V lost 7 bases to trimming and J lost 11 bases; unmatched junction nucleotides: 13. The length of the CDR3 is 14 residues. The DNA of the CDR3 is TGTGCCAGCACGACAGGGGCTCCCGCTCGGGCCCAGCATTTT. As protein: CASTTGAPARAQHF.

The rearrangement joins TRBV7-2 to TRBJ2-7, with TRBD2 identical over 7 bases. The CDR3 has 14 residues. V lost 4 bases to trimming and J lost 6 bases; unmatched junction nucleotides: 9. CDR1 SGHTA and CDR2 FQGNSA come from the germline V gene. This CDR3 is CASSSPWREGEQYF. The CDR3 DNA is TGTGCCAGCAGCTCCCCCTGGAGGGAGGGCGAGCAGTACTTC. Together with reference TRBV7-2 and TRBJ2-7, the CDR3 gives the full variable domain: GAGVSQSPSNKVTEKGKDVELRCDPISGHTALYWYRQSLGQGLEFLIYFQGNSAPDKSGLPSDRFSAERTGGSVSTLTIQRTQQEDSAVYLCASSSPWREGEQYFGPGTRLTVT.

The V call is TRBV7-8, the J call TRBJ2-7, with 8 bases fitting TRBD2. The CDR3 runs 15 residues. The junction had 5 bases not matched to a gene; V was cut back by 1 base and J by 3 bases. Per the germline V gene, CDR1 is SGHVS and CDR2 is FQNEAQ. The CDR3 DNA reads TGTGCCAGCAGCTTAGAGGGTAGCGGGGTCTACGAGCAGTACTTC. Translated, it gives CASSLEGSGVYEQYF. Filled out from reference TRBV7-8 and TRBJ2-7, the complete variable domain reads GAGVSQSPRYKVAKRGQDVALRCDPISGHVSLFWYQQALGQGPEFLTYFQNEAQLDKSGLPSDRFFAERPEGSVSTLKIQRTQQEDSAVYLCASSLEGSGVYEQYFGPGTRLTVT.

This chain joins TRBV6-5 and TRBJ1-4, with a weak D call TRBD1 (5 bases). Trimming shortened V by 0 bases and J by 8 bases, and 13 bases separated the two germline ends. The CDR3 consists of 15 residues. The V gene's germline CDR1 is MNHEY and CDR2 SVGAGI. This CDR3 reads CASSYSNGGREKLFF. The CDR3 bases are TGTGCCAGCAGTTACTCGAACGGGGGTCGGGAAAAACTGTTTTTT.

The chain carries TRBV7-3 and TRBJ2-1; perhaps TRBD1 as D (6 bases). Per the germline V gene, CDR1 is SGHTA and CDR2 is FQGTGA. V gave up 5 bases and J gave up 12 bases, with 23 bases separating them. The CDR3 is made up of 15 amino acids. This chain's CDR3 is CASSLNPYQTGSQFF. The CDR3, as DNA: TGTGCCAGCAGCCTTAACCCGTATCAGACAGGATCGCAGTTCTTC.

The genes are TRBV5-4 and TRBJ2-7; TRBD2 matches 7 bases. The V and J ends lost 1 base and 6 bases, in that order; junction bases with no gene match: 22. Germline values: CDR1 SGHNT, CDR2 YYREEE (reference sequence). The CDR3 spans 19 residues. CDR3 in amino acids: CASSLRGRGWRENTTEQYF. The DNA of the CDR3 is TGTGCCAGCAGCTTGAGAGGTCGGGGATGGCGGGAGAATACCACCGAGCAGTACTTC.

The chain links TRBV29-1 to TRBJ1-4; no definite D call. Trimming left V 7 bases short and J 4 bases short, with 13 bases between. This CDR3 is built from 13 residues. The V gene's germline CDR1 is SQVTM and CDR2 ANQGSEA. The CDR3 loop reads CSAGRGINEKLFF. In DNA form, the CDR3 reads TGCAGCGCTGGACGGGGAATTAATGAAAAACTGTTTTTT.

This clone has only one observation. J is TRBJ2-3 and V is TRBV10-1, with D uncertain. CDR3 length: 14 amino acids. The V gene's germline CDR1 is WNHNN and CDR2 SYGVQD (reference sequence). The ends were cut back, 5 bases at V and 5 bases at J, with 14 bases in the middle. The CDR3 sequence is CASSFQQHGDTQYF. CDR3 nucleotide sequence: TGCGCCAGCAGTTTCCAACAACATGGAGATACGCAGTATTTT.

The chain carries TRBV9 and TRBJ2-1; TRBD2 agrees at 9 bases. V gave up 2 bases and J gave up 9 bases; unmatched junction bases: 12. CDR3 length equals 16 residues. From germline, CDR1 is SGDLS and CDR2 YYNGEE. CDR3 in amino acids: CASSVGSGGGGGEQFF. The CDR3 DNA sequence: TGTGCCAGCAGCGTGGGAAGCGGCGGGGGGGGCGGTGAGCAGTTCTTC.

The chain is built from TRBV27 and TRBJ2-7; perhaps TRBD2 as D (6 bases). CDR3 size: 16 residues. Germline assignment: CDR1 MNHEY and CDR2 SMNVEV (reference sequence). The germline V and J ends were trimmed by 6 bases and 9 bases, with 27 bases remaining between them. The CDR3 region has the DNA TGTGCCAGCAGGCGTTATTCTAGCGTGAACTACGTTGGGCAGTACTTC. It is translated as CASRRYSSVNYVGQYF.

The chain employs TRBV28 and TRBJ1-1; 10 bases fit TRBD1. V lost 6 bases to trimming and J lost 4 bases; unmatched junction nucleotides: 11. There are 16 residues in the CDR3. The germline V gene encodes CDR1 MDHEN and CDR2 SYDVKM. CDR3 protein: CASREPGQGGVTEAFF. DNA of the CDR3: TGTGCCAGCAGAGAGCCAGGACAGGGGGGAGTCACTGAAGCTTTCTTT.

The rearrangement uses TRBV5-1 and TRBJ2-3, with D possibly TRBD1 on 6 matching bases. CDR1 is SGHRS, CDR2 YFSETQ, per germline. V shed 4 bases and J shed 1 base, with 16 bases lying between them. The CDR3 runs 16 residues. In DNA form, the CDR3 reads TGCGCCAGCAGCCCGGGACAACCCTTCGGCACAGATACGCAGTATTTT. Its protein product is CASSPGQPFGTDTQYF.

This chain connects TRBV2 to TRBJ1-1, with a weak D call TRBD1 (6 bases). The germline V and J ends were trimmed by 7 bases and 4 bases, with 16 bases remaining between them. The CDR3 sequence is 14 residues long. Per the germline V gene, CDR1 is SNHLY and CDR2 is FYNNEI. The CDR3 protein is CASKYAQGVTEAFF. The CDR3 DNA is TGTGCCAGCAAATACGCACAGGGTGTCACTGAAGCTTTCTTT.

This clone was detected once. J is TRBJ2-4 and V is TRBV30, with D possibly matching TRBD1 (6 bases). Trimming stripped 2 bases from V and 0 bases from J, with 17 bases between. Germline V gives CDR1 GTSNPN, CDR2 SVGIG (reference sequence). CDR3 size: 17 residues. DNA for the CDR3: TGTGCCTGGAGTCCCAAAGGGACACTCTTAGCCAAAAACATTCAGTACTTC. This codes for CAWSPKGTLLAKNIQYF.

The V gene is TRBV7-2, the J gene TRBJ1-2, with D perhaps TRBD1 (5 bases). With 0 bases removed from V and 4 bases from J, the gap between germline ends came to 12 bases. Germline V gene sequence: CDR1 SGHTA, CDR2 FQGNSA. The CDR3 totals 15 residues. The CDR3, as DNA: TGTGCCAGCAGCTTAGCTAAGGGGAGGGCCTATGGCTACACCTTC. It translates to CASSLAKGRAYGYTF.

This chain connects TRBV6-1 to TRBJ2-7; D may be TRBD2 (6 bases). This CDR3 comprises 16 residues. The V end lost 2 bases, the J end lost 6 bases, and 20 bases lay between the germline ends. The germline V gene has CDR1 MNHNS and CDR2 SASEGT. In nucleotides, the CDR3 is TGTGCCAGCAGTGAAAGATGGAGAGGGGCGGGGAGCGAGCAGTACTTC. As protein: CASSERWRGAGSEQYF.

This chain links TRBV25-1 with TRBJ2-7; D is ambiguous. Germline V CDR1 and CDR2: MGHDK, SYGVNS. Trimming took off 6 bases at V and 2 bases at J, with 8 bases between the two ends. The CDR3 contains 12 residues. The CDR3 loop is CASSVGAYEQYF. In DNA, the CDR3 is TGTGCCAGCAGCGTAGGAGCCTACGAGCAGTACTTC.

The chain combines TRBV5-1 with TRBJ2-5, with 11 bases identical to TRBD2. This CDR3 is 18 amino acids long. With 4 bases clipped from V and 3 bases from J, the junction kept 14 bases outside the gene matches. Per the germline V gene, CDR1 is SGHRS and CDR2 is YFSETQ. CDR3 region: CASSREPFLLAGEETQYF. CDR3 sequence (DNA): TGCGCCAGCAGCCGGGAACCCTTTTTACTAGCGGGAGAAGAGACCCAGTACTTC.

A single count supports this clone. The CDR3 is CASSLGGRHSGNTIYF. The CDR3 nucleotides read TGTGCCAGCAGCTTAGGGGGCAGACACTCTGGAAACACCATATATTTT. The V and J genes are TRBV7-8 and TRBJ1-3, with D possibly being TRBD1 (5 bases). V lost 1 base and J 0 bases, leaving 10 bases between the germline ends. The CDR3 has 16 amino acids. CDR1 and CDR2 from the germline V gene are SGHVS and FQNEAQ.

The J gene is TRBJ2-5, the V gene TRBV10-2, with 9 bases that match TRBD1. Trimming took 4 bases from V and 3 from J; bases not matched to a gene: 6. Germline V lookup: CDR1 WSHSY, CDR2 SAAADI. The CDR3 is 15 amino acids. The CDR3 DNA is TGCGCCAGCAGTGGCCAGGGGGACAGGGAAGAGACCCAGTACTTC. Its translation: CASSGQGDREETQYF.

This sequence joins TRBV11-2 and TRBJ2-1; 7 bases map to TRBD1. Trimming cost V 3 bases and J 9 bases; bases outside gene matches: 14. The CDR3 consists of 16 residues. Germline CDR1 and CDR2: SGHAT and FQNNGV. The DNA of the CDR3 is TGTGCCAGCAGCTTCTACACAGGACAGGTAATGGTTGAGCAGTTCTTC. Its protein is CASSFYTGQVMVEQFF.

V usage is TRBV13 and J usage is TRBJ2-3, with 8 bases fitting TRBD2. The germline gives CDR1 PRHDT, CDR2 FYEKMQ (reference sequence). Trimming cost V 1 base and J 3 bases; bases outside gene matches: 9. The CDR3 spans 17 residues. The CDR3 here is CASSLDGRALRTDTQYF. The DNA for the CDR3 is TGTGCCAGCAGCTTAGACGGGAGGGCCCTCAGGACAGATACGCAGTATTTT.